The 15 T cell receptor beta chains below were found in one sample sequenced in a study of shared clonotypes between healthy human individuals. The method was immunoSEQ multiplex PCR; TCRdb's version includes in-frame clones alone and lacks a portion of them. In the table there are 2.5 million or so clones, around 94% of which are singletons. Input material: naive CD4+ T cells sorted from blood. Indicated subset: CD45RA+ positively selected. These receptors were taken from a man younger than 35 in good health.

This rearrangement joins TRBV5-6 to TRBJ2-7, with TRBD1 matching 9 bases. There are 15 residues in the CDR3. Trimming took 2 bases from V and 5 from J; bases not matched to a gene: 8. CDR1 is SGHDT and CDR2 is YYEEEE in the germline V gene. The CDR3 is CASSLTGTGTHEQYF. In DNA form, the CDR3 reads TGTGCCAGCAGCTTAACCGGGACAGGGACCCACGAGCAGTACTTC.

The chain links TRBV5-4 to TRBJ1-5, with 8 positions matching TRBD1. With V trimmed by 4 bases and J by 3 bases, 3 bases remained unmatched. CDR1 and CDR2 from the germline V gene are SGHNT and YYREEE (reference sequence). The CDR3 is 14 amino acids. In nucleotides, the CDR3 is TGTGCCAGCAGCCTGGACAGGGACAATCAGCCCCAGCATTTT. Its protein product is CASSLDRDNQPQHF.

The chain couples TRBV5-1 to TRBJ2-1; D is perhaps TRBD1 (5 bases). The germline CDR1 and CDR2 sequences are SGHRS and YFSETQ. The CDR3 has 17 amino acids. With 4 bases removed from V and 1 base from J, the gap between germline ends came to 18 bases. This CDR3 reads CASSILSPRGSYNEQFF. In DNA form, the CDR3 reads TGCGCCAGCAGCATCCTTTCACCTAGGGGTTCCTACAATGAGCAGTTCTTC.

The V and J genes are TRBV10-2 and TRBJ1-3; D may be TRBD1 (5 bases). The germline V gene has CDR1 WSHSY and CDR2 SAAADI. CDR3 length: 11 residues. V lost 4 bases and J lost 8, with 6 bases in between. CDR3 nucleotide sequence: TGCGCCAGCAGTGGGGGGGACACCATATATTTT. Protein sequence: CASSGGDTIYF.

This chain connects TRBV28 to TRBJ1-2; 9 nucleotides agree with TRBD1. Looked up from germline, CDR1 is MDHEN and CDR2 is SYDVKM. The CDR3 has 15 residues. Trimming at V came to 4 bases and at J to 8 bases, leaving 11 bases not matched to a gene. CDR3 amino acids: CASSSRSTGGGGYTF. In DNA, the CDR3 is TGTGCCAGCAGTTCACGATCGACAGGGGGAGGCGGCTACACCTTC.

This chain connects TRBV30 to TRBJ2-1, with TRBD2 matching 9 bases. The trim removed 4 bases at V and 8 bases at J, leaving 12 bases unmatched. This CDR3 comprises 15 residues. Per germline, CDR1 GTSNPN and CDR2 SVGIG (reference sequence). The CDR3 loop is CAWTSGRLAVDEQFF. In DNA form, the CDR3 reads TGTGCCTGGACTTCAGGGAGACTAGCGGTCGATGAGCAGTTCTTC.

The V and J genes are TRBV5-1 and TRBJ2-4, with 8 bases fitting TRBD1. CDR3 length equals 18 residues. Germline trimming cut 4 bases from V and 7 bases from J; bases unmatched to any gene: 19. Germline CDR1 and CDR2: SGHRS and YFSETQ. CDR3 nucleotide sequence: TGCGCCAGCAGCCTCAATGCACACAGGACAGGGTTTAGCAACATTCAGTACTTC. Translation: CASSLNAHRTGFSNIQYF.

The sample holds one count of this clone. The chain joins TRBV20-1 to TRBJ2-3; D unresolved. Germline V gene sequence: CDR1 DFQATT, CDR2 SNEGSKA (reference sequence). CDR3 length: 10 residues. The CDR3: CSGRTDTQYF. The CDR3 DNA follows: TGCAGCGGACGCACAGATACGCAGTATTTT.

The CDR3 coding sequence is TGCGCCAGCAGCCCACTAGCGGGAGCGGAGAATGAGCAGTTCTTC. It encodes CASSPLAGAENEQFF. The rearrangement joins TRBV4-3 to TRBJ2-1; 11 bases map to TRBD2. The germline V gene encodes CDR1 LGHNA and CDR2 YSLEER. With V trimmed by 4 bases and J by 7 bases, 6 bases remained unmatched. This CDR3 contains 15 residues.

V gene TRBV5-1 combines with J gene TRBJ1-1; no clear D gene. Germline V lookup: CDR1 SGHRS, CDR2 YFSETQ. The CDR3 runs to 14 residues. The V end lost 9 bases, the J end lost 4 bases, and 19 bases lay between the germline ends. The CDR3 sequence is CATTAEGGFTEAFF. CDR3 nucleotides: TGCGCCACCACTGCGGAGGGTGGGTTCACTGAAGCTTTCTTT.

This clone has only one observation. The chain uses TRBV19 and TRBJ1-1; a weak D match, TRBD1 (6 bases). Deletions cut 4 bases from V and 7 bases from J, with 10 bases between. The CDR3 loop spans 12 amino acids. Germline-derived CDR1 and CDR2 are LNHDA and SQIVND (reference sequence). The CDR3 loop is CASSKGGREAFF. In DNA form, the CDR3 reads TGTGCCAGTAGTAAGGGGGGCCGTGAAGCTTTCTTT.

J is TRBJ2-1 and V is TRBV5-1; 9 bases align to TRBD2. CDR3 length: 15 amino acids. The V and J ends lost 7 bases and 7 bases, in that order; junction bases with no gene match: 12. CDR1 and CDR2 (germline): SGHRS, YFSETQ. The DNA of the CDR3 is TGCGCCAGCGGAGCGGGAGGAACTGGGGGTAATGAGCAGTTCTTC. Encoded protein: CASGAGGTGGNEQFF.

V and J are TRBV7-3 and TRBJ2-3; 7 bases fit TRBD1. Trimming cost V 5 bases and J 6 bases; bases outside gene matches: 5. Germline loops: CDR1 SGHTA, CDR2 FQGTGA. This CDR3 spans 13 amino acids. Written as DNA, the CDR3 is TGTGCCAGCAGCCCGCAGGGGGTCGATACGCAGTATTTT. Translating gives CASSPQGVDTQYF.

CDR3: CATDKDSYEQYF. DNA for the CDR3: TGTGCCACCGACAAAGACTCCTACGAGCAGTACTTC. The chain joins TRBV28 to TRBJ2-7; D gene unclear. The CDR3 runs 12 residues. Trimming cost V 10 bases and J 0 bases, with 10 bases left between them. Germline CDR1 reads MDHEN; CDR2 reads SYDVKM.

With regard to this clone: This CDR3 is also generated by other DNA sequences in the sample. The J gene is TRBJ2-6, the V gene TRBV19; D gene ambiguous. The CDR3 spans 14 residues. V was cut by 5 bases and J by 0 bases, with 5 bases left in between. Germline CDR1 reads LNHDA; CDR2 reads SQIVND (reference sequence). Written as DNA, the CDR3 is TGTGCCAGTAGTGAAAGCTCTGGGGCCAACGTCCTGACTTTC. This sequence encodes CASSESSGANVLTF.